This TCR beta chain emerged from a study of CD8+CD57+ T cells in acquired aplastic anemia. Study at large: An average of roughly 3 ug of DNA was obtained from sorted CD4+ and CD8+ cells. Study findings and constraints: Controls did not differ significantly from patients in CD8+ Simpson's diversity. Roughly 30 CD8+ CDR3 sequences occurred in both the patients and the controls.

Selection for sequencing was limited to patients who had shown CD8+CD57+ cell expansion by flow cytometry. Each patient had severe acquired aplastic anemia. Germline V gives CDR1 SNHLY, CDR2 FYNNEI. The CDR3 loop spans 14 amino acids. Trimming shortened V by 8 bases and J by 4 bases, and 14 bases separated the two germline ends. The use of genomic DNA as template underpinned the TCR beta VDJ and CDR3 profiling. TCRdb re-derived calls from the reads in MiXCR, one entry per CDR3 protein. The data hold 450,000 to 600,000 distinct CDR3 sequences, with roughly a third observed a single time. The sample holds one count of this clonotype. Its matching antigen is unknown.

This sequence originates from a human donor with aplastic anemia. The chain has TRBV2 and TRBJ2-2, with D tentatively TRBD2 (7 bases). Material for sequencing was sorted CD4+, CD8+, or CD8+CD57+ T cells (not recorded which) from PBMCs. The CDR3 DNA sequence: TGTGCCAGCCGACGGGGGGCGGTCACCGGGGAGCTGTTTTTT. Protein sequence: CASRRGAVTGELFF.